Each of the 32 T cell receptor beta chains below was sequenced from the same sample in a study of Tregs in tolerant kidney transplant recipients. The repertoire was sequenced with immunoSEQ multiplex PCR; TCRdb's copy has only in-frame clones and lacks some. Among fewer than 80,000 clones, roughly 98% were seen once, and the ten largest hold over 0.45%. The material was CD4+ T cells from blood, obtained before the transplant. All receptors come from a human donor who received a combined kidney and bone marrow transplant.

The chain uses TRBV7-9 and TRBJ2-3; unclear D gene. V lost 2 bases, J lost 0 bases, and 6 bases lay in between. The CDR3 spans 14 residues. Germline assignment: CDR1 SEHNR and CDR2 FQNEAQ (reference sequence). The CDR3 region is CASSLLQSTDTQYF. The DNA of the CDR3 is TGTGCCAGCAGCTTATTACAGAGCACAGATACGCAGTATTTT.

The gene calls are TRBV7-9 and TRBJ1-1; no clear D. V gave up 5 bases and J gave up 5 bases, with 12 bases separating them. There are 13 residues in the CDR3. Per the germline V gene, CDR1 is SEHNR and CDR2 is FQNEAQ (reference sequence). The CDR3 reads CASSPTAGTEAFF. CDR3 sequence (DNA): TGTGCCAGCAGCCCTACCGCGGGGACTGAAGCTTTCTTT.

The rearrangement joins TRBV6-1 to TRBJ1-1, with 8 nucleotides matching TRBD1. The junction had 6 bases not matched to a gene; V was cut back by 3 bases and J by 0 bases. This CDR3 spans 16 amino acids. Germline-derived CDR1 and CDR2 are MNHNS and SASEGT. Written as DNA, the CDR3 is TGTGCCAGCAGTGATTACAGGGGGGGGATGAACACTGAAGCTTTCTTT. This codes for CASSDYRGGMNTEAFF.

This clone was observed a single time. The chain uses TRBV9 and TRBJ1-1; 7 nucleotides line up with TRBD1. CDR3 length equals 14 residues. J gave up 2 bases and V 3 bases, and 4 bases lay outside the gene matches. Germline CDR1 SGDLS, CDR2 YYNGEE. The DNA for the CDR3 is TGTGCCAGCAGCGGAAGGGACAGCAACACTGAAGCTTTCTTT. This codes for CASSGRDSNTEAFF. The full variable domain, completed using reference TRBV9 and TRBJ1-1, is DSGVTQTPKHLITATGQRVTLRCSPRSGDLSVYWYQQSLDQGLQFLIQYYNGEERAKGNILERFSAQQFPDLHSELNLSSLELGDSALYFCASSGRDSNTEAFFGQGTRLTVV.

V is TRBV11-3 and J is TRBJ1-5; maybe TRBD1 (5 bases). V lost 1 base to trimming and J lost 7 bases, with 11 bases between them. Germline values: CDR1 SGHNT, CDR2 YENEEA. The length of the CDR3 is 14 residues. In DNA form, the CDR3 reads TGTGCCAGCAGCTTAGGAGGGGCGGGACAGCCCCAGCATTTT. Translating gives CASSLGGAGQPQHF.

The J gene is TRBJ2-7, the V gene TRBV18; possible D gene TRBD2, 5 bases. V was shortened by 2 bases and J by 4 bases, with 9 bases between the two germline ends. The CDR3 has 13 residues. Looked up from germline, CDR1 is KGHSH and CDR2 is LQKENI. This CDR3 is CASSPARLYEQYF. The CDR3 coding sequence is TGTGCCAGCTCACCAGCTAGACTATACGAGCAGTACTTC. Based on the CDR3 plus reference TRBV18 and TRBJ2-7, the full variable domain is NAGVMQNPRHLVRRRGQEARLRCSPMKGHSHVYWYRQLPEEGLKFMVYLQKENIIDESGMPKERFSAEFPKEGPSILRIQQVVRGDSAAYFCASSPARLYEQYFGPGTRLTVT.

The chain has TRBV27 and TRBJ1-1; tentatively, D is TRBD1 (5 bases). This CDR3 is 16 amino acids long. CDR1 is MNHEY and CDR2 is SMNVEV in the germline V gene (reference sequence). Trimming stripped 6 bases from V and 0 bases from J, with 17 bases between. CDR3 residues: CASSPRRGGMNTEAFF. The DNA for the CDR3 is TGTGCCAGCAGCCCCCGTCGGGGGGGAATGAACACTGAAGCTTTCTTT.

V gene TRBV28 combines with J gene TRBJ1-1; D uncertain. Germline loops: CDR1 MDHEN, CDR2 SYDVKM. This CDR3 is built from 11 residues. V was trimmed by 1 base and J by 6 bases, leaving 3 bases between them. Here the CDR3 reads CASSLSAEAFF. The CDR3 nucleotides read TGTGCCAGCAGTTTATCCGCTGAAGCTTTCTTT. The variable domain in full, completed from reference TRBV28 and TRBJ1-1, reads DVKVTQSSRYLVKRTGEKVFLECVQDMDHENMFWYRQDPGLGLRLIYFSYDVKMKEKGDIPEGYSVSREKKERFSLILESASTNQTSMYLCASSLSAEAFFGQGTRLTVV.

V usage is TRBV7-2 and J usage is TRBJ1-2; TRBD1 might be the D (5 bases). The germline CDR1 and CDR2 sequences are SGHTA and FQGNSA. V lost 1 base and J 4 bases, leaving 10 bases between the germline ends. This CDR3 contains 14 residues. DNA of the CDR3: TGTGCCAGCAGCTTAGGGGGGGATCGCTATGGCTACACCTTC. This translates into CASSLGGDRYGYTF.

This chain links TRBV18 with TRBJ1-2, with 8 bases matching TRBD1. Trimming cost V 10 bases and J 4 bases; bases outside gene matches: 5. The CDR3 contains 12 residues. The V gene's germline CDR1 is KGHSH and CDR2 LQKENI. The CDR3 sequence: CATQGAAYGYTF. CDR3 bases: TGTGCCACCCAGGGGGCCGCCTATGGCTACACCTTC.

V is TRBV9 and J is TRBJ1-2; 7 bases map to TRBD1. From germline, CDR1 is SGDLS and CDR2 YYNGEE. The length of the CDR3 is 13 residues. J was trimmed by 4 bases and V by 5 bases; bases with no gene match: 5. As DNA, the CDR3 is TGTGCCAGCAGTACTGCAGGGGGCTATGGCTACACCTTC. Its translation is CASSTAGGYGYTF.

CDR3 loop: CASSPDNAPTEAFF. In nucleotides, the CDR3 is TGTGCCAGCAGCCCGGACAACGCACCCACTGAAGCTTTCTTT. V usage is TRBV7-9 and J usage is TRBJ1-1; TRBD1 might be the D (5 bases). V gave up 5 bases and J gave up 4 bases, with 14 bases separating them. This CDR3 contains 14 residues. Germline V gene sequence: CDR1 SEHNR, CDR2 FQNEAQ (reference sequence). Combining the CDR3 with reference TRBV7-9 and TRBJ1-1 gives the whole variable domain DTGVSQNPRHKITKRGQNVTFRCDPISEHNRLYWYRQTLGQGPEFLTYFQNEAQLEKSRLLSDRFSAERPKGSFSTLEIQRTEQGDSAMYLCASSPDNAPTEAFFGQGTRLTVV.

CDR3 sequence: CSVGPQGADTQYF. Written as DNA, the CDR3 is TGCAGCGTTGGGCCCCAGGGGGCAGATACGCAGTATTTT. This chain links TRBV29-1 with TRBJ2-3; 7 bases match TRBD1. V gave up 4 bases and J gave up 4 bases; unmatched junction bases: 5. The germline V gene encodes CDR1 SQVTM and CDR2 ANQGSEA. The CDR3 contains 13 residues.

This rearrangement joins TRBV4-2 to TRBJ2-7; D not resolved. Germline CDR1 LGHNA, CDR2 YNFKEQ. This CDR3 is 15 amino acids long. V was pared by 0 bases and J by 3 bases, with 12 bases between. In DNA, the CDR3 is TGTGCCAGCAGCCAAGATCGGGTATTGGGCTACGAGCAGTACTTC. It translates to CASSQDRVLGYEQYF.

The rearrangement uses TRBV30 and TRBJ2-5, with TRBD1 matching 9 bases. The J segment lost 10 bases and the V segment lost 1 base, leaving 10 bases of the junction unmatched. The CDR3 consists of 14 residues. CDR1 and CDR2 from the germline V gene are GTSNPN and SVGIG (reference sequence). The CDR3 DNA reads TGTGCCTGGAGTGGGACAGGGGCTCGGGAGGTCCAGTACTTC. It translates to CAWSGTGAREVQYF.

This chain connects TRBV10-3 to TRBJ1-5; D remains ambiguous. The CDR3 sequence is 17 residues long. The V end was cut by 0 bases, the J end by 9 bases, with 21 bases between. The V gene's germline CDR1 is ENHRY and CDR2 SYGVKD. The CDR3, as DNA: TGTGCCATCAGTGAGTCGATGAGGGTGTCAACTCAGCGGCCCCAGCATTTT. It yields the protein CAISESMRVSTQRPQHF.

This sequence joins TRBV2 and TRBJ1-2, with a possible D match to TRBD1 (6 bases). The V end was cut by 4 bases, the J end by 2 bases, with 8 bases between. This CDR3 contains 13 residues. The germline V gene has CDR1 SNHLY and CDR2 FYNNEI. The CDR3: CASSGQENYGYTF. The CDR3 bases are TGTGCCAGCAGTGGACAGGAGAACTATGGCTACACCTTC.

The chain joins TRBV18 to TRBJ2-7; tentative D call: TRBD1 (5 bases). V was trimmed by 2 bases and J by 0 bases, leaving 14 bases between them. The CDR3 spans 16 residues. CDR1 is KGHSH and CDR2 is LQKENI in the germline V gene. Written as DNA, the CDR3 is TGTGCCAGCTCACCAACGGCAGGGTTGTTCTCCTACGAGCAGTACTTC. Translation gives CASSPTAGLFSYEQYF.

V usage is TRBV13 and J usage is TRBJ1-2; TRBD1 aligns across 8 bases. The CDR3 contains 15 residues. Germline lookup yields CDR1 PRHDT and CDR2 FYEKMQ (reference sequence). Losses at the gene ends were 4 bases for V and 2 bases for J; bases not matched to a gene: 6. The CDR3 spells CASSSGDRMNYGYTF. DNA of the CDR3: TGTGCCAGCAGCTCCGGGGACAGGATGAACTATGGCTACACCTTC.

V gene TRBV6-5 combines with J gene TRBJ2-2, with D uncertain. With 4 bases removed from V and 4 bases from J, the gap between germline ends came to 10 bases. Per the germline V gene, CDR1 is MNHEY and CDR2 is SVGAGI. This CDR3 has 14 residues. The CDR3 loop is CASSSTGRTGELFF. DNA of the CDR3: TGTGCCAGCAGTTCCACGGGTCGCACCGGGGAGCTGTTTTTT.

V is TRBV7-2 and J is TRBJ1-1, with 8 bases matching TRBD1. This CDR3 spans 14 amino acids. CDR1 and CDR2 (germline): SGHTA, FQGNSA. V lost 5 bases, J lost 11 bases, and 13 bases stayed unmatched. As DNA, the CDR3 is TGTGCCAGCAGCCTTCCATCTGGACAGGGAGTGGCTTTCTTT. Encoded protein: CASSLPSGQGVAFF. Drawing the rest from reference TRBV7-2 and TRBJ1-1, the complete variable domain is GAGVSQSPSNKVTEKGKDVELRCDPISGHTALYWYRQSLGQGLEFLIYFQGNSAPDKSGLPSDRFSAERTGGSVSTLTIQRTQQEDSAVYLCASSLPSGQGVAFFGQGTRLTVV.

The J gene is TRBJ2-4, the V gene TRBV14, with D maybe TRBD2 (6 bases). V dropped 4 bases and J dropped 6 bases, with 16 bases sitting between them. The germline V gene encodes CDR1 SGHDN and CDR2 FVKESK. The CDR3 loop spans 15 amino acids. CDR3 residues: CASSPLGGERNIQYF. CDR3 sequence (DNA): TGTGCCAGCAGCCCCTTAGGAGGGGAGAGAAACATTCAGTACTTC.

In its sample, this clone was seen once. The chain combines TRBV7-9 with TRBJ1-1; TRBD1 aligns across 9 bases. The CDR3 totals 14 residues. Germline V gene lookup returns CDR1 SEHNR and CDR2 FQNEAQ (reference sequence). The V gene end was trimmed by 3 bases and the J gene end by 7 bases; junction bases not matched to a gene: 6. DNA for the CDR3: TGTGCCAGCAGCTTTGCAGGACAGGGGTTTGAAGCTTTCTTT. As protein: CASSFAGQGFEAFF.

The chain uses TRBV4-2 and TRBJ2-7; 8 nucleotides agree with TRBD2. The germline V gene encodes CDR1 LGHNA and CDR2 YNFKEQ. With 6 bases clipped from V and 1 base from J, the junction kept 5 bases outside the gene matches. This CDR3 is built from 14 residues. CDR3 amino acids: CASSTGGKSYEQYF. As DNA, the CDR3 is TGTGCCAGCAGTACGGGAGGGAAATCCTACGAGCAGTACTTC.

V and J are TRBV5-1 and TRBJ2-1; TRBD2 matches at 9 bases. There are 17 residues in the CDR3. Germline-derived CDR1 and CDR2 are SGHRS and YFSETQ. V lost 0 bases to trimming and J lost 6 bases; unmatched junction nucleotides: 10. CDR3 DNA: TGCGCCAGCAGCTTGGGCCTTGGGGCGGGGGGGACCAATGAGCAGTTCTTC. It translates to CASSLGLGAGGTNEQFF.

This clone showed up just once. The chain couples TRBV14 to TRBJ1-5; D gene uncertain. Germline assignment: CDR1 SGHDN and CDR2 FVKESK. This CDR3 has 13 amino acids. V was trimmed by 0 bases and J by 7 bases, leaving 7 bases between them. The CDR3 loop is CASSQERGQPQHF. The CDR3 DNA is TGTGCCAGCAGCCAAGAAAGAGGACAGCCCCAGCATTTT.

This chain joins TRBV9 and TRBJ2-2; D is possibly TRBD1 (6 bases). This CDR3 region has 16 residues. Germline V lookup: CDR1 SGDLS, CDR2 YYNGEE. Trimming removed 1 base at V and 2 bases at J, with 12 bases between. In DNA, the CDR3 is TGTGCCAGCAGCGTAACAGGGAGCCTAAACACCGGGGAGCTGTTTTTT. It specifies CASSVTGSLNTGELFF.

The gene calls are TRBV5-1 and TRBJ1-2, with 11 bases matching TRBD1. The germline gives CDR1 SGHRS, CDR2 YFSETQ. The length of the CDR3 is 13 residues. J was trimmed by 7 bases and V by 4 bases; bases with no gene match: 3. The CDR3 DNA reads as TGCGCCAGCAGCATGGGACAGGGGGGTGGCTACACCTTC. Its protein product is CASSMGQGGGYTF.

The CDR3 bases are TGTGCCAGCAGTTTAGGACAGTTTGAAGCTTTCTTT. It is translated as CASSLGQFEAFF. This sequence joins TRBV28 and TRBJ1-1; D might be TRBD1 (6 bases). The CDR3 runs 12 residues. V was shortened by 2 bases and J by 7 bases, with 8 bases between the two germline ends. Germline loops: CDR1 MDHEN, CDR2 SYDVKM.

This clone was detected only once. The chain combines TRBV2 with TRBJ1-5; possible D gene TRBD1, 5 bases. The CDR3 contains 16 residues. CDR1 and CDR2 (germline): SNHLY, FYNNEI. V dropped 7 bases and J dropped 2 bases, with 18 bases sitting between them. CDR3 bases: TGTGCCAGCAAACAGGACCCCCTTTTGGGCAATCAGCCCCAGCATTTT. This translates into CASKQDPLLGNQPQHF.

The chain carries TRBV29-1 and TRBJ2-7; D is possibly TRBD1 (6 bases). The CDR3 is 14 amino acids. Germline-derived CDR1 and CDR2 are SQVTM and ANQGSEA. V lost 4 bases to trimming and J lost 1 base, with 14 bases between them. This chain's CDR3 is CSVVWGHFSYEQYF. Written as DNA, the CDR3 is TGCAGCGTTGTATGGGGACATTTTTCCTACGAGCAGTACTTC.

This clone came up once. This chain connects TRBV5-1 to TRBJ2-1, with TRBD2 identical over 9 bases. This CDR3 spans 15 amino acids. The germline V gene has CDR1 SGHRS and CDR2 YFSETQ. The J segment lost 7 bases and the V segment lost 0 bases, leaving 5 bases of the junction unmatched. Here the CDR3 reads CASSLATSGLNEQFF. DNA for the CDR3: TGCGCCAGCAGCTTGGCCACTAGCGGGTTGAATGAGCAGTTCTTC.